Presented here are 28 T cell receptor beta chains from one specimen sequenced in a study of T cell repertoires in cytomegalovirus infection. TCRdb independently ran MiXCR on the reads; one entry per CDR3 protein. The sample carries around 100,000 distinct CDR3 sequences, about 22% recorded once. The sequenced sample consisted of CD8+ T cells from PBMCs. All receptors derive from a human donor in good health (CMV status not recorded). Some clones in this sample may be carry-over from other donors' samples.

Here the CDR3 reads CSARDSGSSFRYEQYF. In nucleotides, the CDR3 is TGCAGTGCTAGAGATAGCGGGAGCTCGTTTAGGTACGAGCAGTACTTC. The chain links TRBV20-1 to TRBJ2-7; 9 nucleotides align to TRBD2. Germline loops: CDR1 DFQATT, CDR2 SNEGSKA (reference sequence). The CDR3 extends over 16 amino acids. The V and J ends lost 0 bases and 4 bases, in that order; junction bases with no gene match: 10.

This clonotype has just a few counts. The chain combines TRBV7-2 with TRBJ2-7; D call uncertain. Germline V lookup: CDR1 SGHTA, CDR2 FQGNSA. With 5 bases removed from V and 1 base from J, the gap between germline ends came to 6 bases. The CDR3 extends over 12 amino acids. CDR3 in DNA: TGTGCCAGCAGCCTACAATCCTACGAGCAGTACTTC. It yields the protein CASSLQSYEQYF. Filled out from reference TRBV7-2 and TRBJ2-7, the complete variable domain reads GAGVSQSPSNKVTEKGKDVELRCDPISGHTALYWYRQSLGQGLEFLIYFQGNSAPDKSGLPSDRFSAERTGGSVSTLTIQRTQQEDSAVYLCASSLQSYEQYFGPGTRLTVT.

This clonotype was observed a handful of times. This sequence joins TRBV6-5 and TRBJ2-7; TRBD1 matches at 10 bases. Germline-derived CDR1 and CDR2 are MNHEY and SVGAGI. There are 14 residues in the CDR3. With V trimmed by 6 bases and J by 5 bases, 7 bases remained unmatched. CDR3 sequence (DNA): TGTGCCAGCAGCTTAGCGACAGGGGGCGACGAGCAGTACTTC. Protein sequence: CASSLATGGDEQYF.

This clonotype was observed at least ten times. The chain couples TRBV7-9 to TRBJ2-5, with D maybe TRBD2 (5 bases). Trimming removed 3 bases at V and 4 bases at J, with 9 bases between. CDR1 and CDR2 (germline): SEHNR, FQNEAQ (reference sequence). CDR3 length: 13 amino acids. The chain's CDR3 is CASSLTGSETQYF. CDR3 bases: TGTGCCAGCAGCTTGACGGGGTCAGAGACCCAGTACTTC. The entire variable domain, with the rest obtained from reference TRBV7-9 and TRBJ2-5, is as follows: DTGVSQNPRHKITKRGQNVTFRCDPISEHNRLYWYRQTLGQGPEFLTYFQNEAQLEKSRLLSDRFSAERPKGSFSTLEIQRTEQGDSAMYLCASSLTGSETQYFGPGTRLLVL.

The CDR3 sequence: CASSWTGNQPQHF. The CDR3 coding sequence is TGTGCCAGCAGTTGGACAGGCAATCAGCCCCAGCATTTT. The rearrangement joins TRBV6-2 or TRBV6-3 to TRBJ1-5; tentatively, D is TRBD1 (6 bases). Looked up from germline, CDR1 is MNHEY and CDR2 is SVGEGT. CDR3 size: 13 residues. With 4 bases removed from V and 2 bases from J, the gap between germline ends came to 6 bases.

The V and J genes are TRBV6-8 and TRBJ1-2, with 7 bases fitting TRBD1. Germline loops: CDR1 MNHGY, CDR2 SAAAGT. This CDR3 contains 12 residues. J gave up 8 bases and V 5 bases, and 5 bases lay outside the gene matches. CDR3 region: CASSRQGQGYTF. In DNA, the CDR3 is TGTGCCAGCAGTAGACAGGGTCAGGGCTACACCTTC.

There are a few counts of this clonotype. The CDR3 coding sequence is TGTGCCAGCACGGCAGACATCATGAACACTGAAGCTTTCTTT. It translates to CASTADIMNTEAFF. The rearrangement joins TRBV6-5 to TRBJ1-1; no reliable D call. Trimming left V 7 bases short and J 0 bases short, with 12 bases between. Germline-derived CDR1 and CDR2 are MNHEY and SVGAGI. This CDR3 region has 14 residues.

The rearrangement joins TRBV6-6 to TRBJ1-2, with D unclear. Germline V CDR1 and CDR2: MNHNY, SVGAGI (reference sequence). The V end lost 2 bases, the J end lost 0 bases, and 16 bases lay between the germline ends. This CDR3 is built from 17 residues. The CDR3 coding sequence is TGTGCCAGCAGTTACCCCGTCGGACCGCTGACTAACTATGGCTACACCTTC. Translated, it gives CASSYPVGPLTNYGYTF.

This clonotype was observed a handful of times. This rearrangement joins TRBV4-3 to TRBJ1-5; D remains ambiguous. V shed 0 bases and J shed 5 bases, with 17 bases lying between them. Germline V gene sequence: CDR1 LGHNA, CDR2 YSLEER. The length of the CDR3 is 17 residues. CDR3 loop: CASSQDITGEEDQPQHF. In nucleotides, the CDR3 is TGCGCCAGCAGCCAAGATATCACCGGGGAGGAGGATCAGCCCCAGCATTTT.

The V call is TRBV28, the J call TRBJ2-2; D is uncertain. With 1 base removed from V and 7 bases from J, the gap between germline ends came to 4 bases. The CDR3 loop spans 12 amino acids. Looked up from germline, CDR1 is MDHEN and CDR2 is SYDVKM. The CDR3 here is CASSLLGGELFF. Written as DNA, the CDR3 is TGTGCCAGCAGTTTATTGGGCGGGGAGCTGTTTTTT.

With regard to this clonotype: Just one base apart from a much larger clone, this may be a read error. The chain employs TRBV7-4 and TRBJ2-5; 11 positions match TRBD2. Germline V lookup: CDR1 SGHVT, CDR2 SQSDAQ. The CDR3 length is 15 residues. The CDR3 DNA follows: TGTGACAGCAGAGGGACTAGCGGTTTCCAAGAGACCCAGTACTTC. It is translated as CDSRGTSGFQETQYF.

There are many counts of this clonotype. The rearrangement uses TRBV7-2 and TRBJ1-5; TRBD1 aligns across 7 bases. This CDR3 has 16 residues. V dropped 5 bases and J dropped 0; count of bases not matched to a gene: 7. The V gene's germline CDR1 is SGHTA and CDR2 FQGNSA. The CDR3 sequence: CASSPRTGFSNQPQHF. The CDR3 DNA reads as TGTGCCAGCAGCCCCCGGACAGGATTTAGCAATCAGCCCCAGCATTTT.

The V gene is TRBV5-1, the J gene TRBJ2-1, with 12 bases lining up with TRBD2. The trim removed 4 bases at V and 8 bases at J, leaving 16 bases unmatched. CDR1 and CDR2 from the germline V gene are SGHRS and YFSETQ. This CDR3 spans 18 amino acids. The CDR3 DNA follows: TGCGCCAGCAGCGAAGGACTAGCGGGATCCTCCCCCAGGGATGAGCAGTTCTTC. The encoded protein is CASSEGLAGSSPRDEQFF.

The chain has TRBV11-2 and TRBJ2-3; TRBD2 matches at 13 bases. Losses at the gene ends were 6 bases for V and 2 bases for J; bases not matched to a gene: 5. This CDR3 region has 16 residues. Germline values: CDR1 SGHAT, CDR2 FQNNGV. DNA for the CDR3: TGTGCCAGCAGGCGGACTAGCGGGAGTTTCACAGATACGCAGTATTTT. Protein sequence: CASRRTSGSFTDTQYF.

Only a few counts were recorded for this clonotype. The chain recombines TRBV7-9 with TRBJ2-2; D is unresolved. CDR3 length: 13 residues. In germline, CDR1 is SEHNR, CDR2 FQNEAQ (reference sequence). Trimming pared 11 bases from V and 5 bases from J, leaving 15 bases between. CDR3 sequence (DNA): TGTGCCTCCCGGACGGTGAATACCGGGGAGCTGTTTTTT. Translation: CASRTVNTGELFF. The variable domain in full, completed from reference TRBV7-9 and TRBJ2-2, reads DTGVSQNPRHKITKRGQNVTFRCDPISEHNRLYWYRQTLGQGPEFLTYFQNEAQLEKSRLLSDRFSAERPKGSFSTLEIQRTEQGDSAMYLCASRTVNTGELFFGEGSRLTVL.

This chain links TRBV10-1 with TRBJ2-3; 8 positions match TRBD2. The germline CDR1 and CDR2 sequences are WNHNN and SYGVQD (reference sequence). This CDR3 spans 14 amino acids. The trim removed 0 bases at V and 4 bases at J, leaving 0 bases unmatched. DNA for the CDR3: TGCGCCAGCAGTGAGTCGGGACTAGCAGATACGCAGTATTTT. It encodes CASSESGLADTQYF.

The table lists this clonotype with a few counts. CDR3 residues: CASSPEDRLETQYF. DNA for the CDR3: TGTGCCAGCAGCCCCGAGGACAGATTGGAGACCCAGTACTTC. The rearrangement uses TRBV11-2 and TRBJ2-5, with D tentatively TRBD1 (6 bases). Per germline, CDR1 SGHAT and CDR2 FQNNGV. V lost 5 bases and J 5 bases, leaving 15 bases between the germline ends. The CDR3 is 14 residues long.

This clonotype has more than one count but fewer than ten. The V gene is TRBV7-2, the J gene TRBJ2-1, with D unresolved. Germline V CDR1 and CDR2: SGHTA, FQGNSA. The CDR3 has 9 amino acids. Trimming took off 1 base at V and 15 bases at J, with 4 bases between the two ends. The CDR3 nucleotides read TGTGCCAGCAGCTTAGTATTGTTCTTC. Translation gives CASSLVLFF.

The chain combines TRBV19 with TRBJ2-1, with D perhaps matching TRBD1 (6 bases). The CDR3 spans 15 residues. Trimming removed 7 bases from V and 1 base from J, with 14 bases in between. Germline V gene lookup returns CDR1 LNHDA and CDR2 SQIVND (reference sequence). The CDR3 nucleotides are TGTGCCAGTACCTTAGGGGGAGTATCCTACAATGAGCAGTTCTTC. It codes for CASTLGGVSYNEQFF.

Many counts were recorded for this clonotype. V and J are TRBV3-1 and TRBJ2-1, with D hard to call. The CDR3 runs 12 residues. Germline CDR1 is LGHDT and CDR2 is YNNKEL (reference sequence). Trimming shortened V by 1 base and J by 10 bases, and 8 bases separated the two germline ends. The CDR3 region has the DNA TGTGCCAGCAGCCAAGGCTCTCGGGAGCAGTTCTTC. The encoded protein is CASSQGSREQFF.

The chain employs TRBV27 and TRBJ2-6; TRBD2 is a possible D gene (5 bases). Germline CDR1 reads MNHEY; CDR2 reads SMNVEV (reference sequence). This CDR3 is built from 17 residues. V was shortened by 5 bases and J by 3 bases, with 17 bases between the two germline ends. The DNA of the CDR3 is TGTGCCAGCAGTCCCCTCAAGACGGGAAGTGGGGCCAACGTCCTGACTTTC. Its translation is CASSPLKTGSGANVLTF.

The rearrangement uses TRBV29-1 and TRBJ2-2, with D perhaps being TRBD1 or TRBD2 (6 bases each). The ends were cut back, 3 bases at V and 3 bases at J, with 11 bases in the middle. CDR1 SQVTM and CDR2 ANQGSEA come from the germline V gene. The CDR3 extends over 14 amino acids. CDR3 in DNA: TGCAGCGTTGATGTTAGGGGGGACACCGGGGAGCTGTTTTTT. It codes for CSVDVRGDTGELFF.

The chain employs TRBV24-1 and TRBJ2-5; D gene ambiguous. The CDR3 length is 15 residues. Trimming removed 5 bases from V and 0 bases from J, with 12 bases in between. Germline CDR1 reads KGHDR; CDR2 reads SFDVKD. CDR3 sequence reads: CATSAPSGDQETQYF. The CDR3 bases are TGTGCCACCAGTGCCCCTAGTGGGGACCAAGAGACCCAGTACTTC.

This chain connects TRBV7-3 to TRBJ2-5, with a tentative D call TRBD1 (6 bases). CDR1 is SGHTA and CDR2 is FQGTGA in the germline V gene. V was clipped by 5 bases and J by 2 bases, with 9 bases between them. The CDR3 is 13 residues long. Here the CDR3 DNA reads TGTGCCAGCAGCCTTGACAGGCAAGAGACCCAGTACTTC. This translates into CASSLDRQETQYF.

This clonotype was detected ten times or more. The CDR3 DNA reads TGTGCCAGCAGGGGGGGGGGACTAGCGGCCCTGACAGATACGCAGTATTTT. The encoded protein is CASRGGGLAALTDTQYF. The J gene is TRBJ2-3, the V gene TRBV12-3 or TRBV12-4, with TRBD2 matching over 11 bases. V shed 6 bases, J shed 3 bases, and the junction held 11 bases outside the gene matches. This CDR3 region has 17 residues.

This chain uses TRBV30 with TRBJ1-1; D possibly corresponds to TRBD1 (5 bases). The CDR3 length is 13 residues. V lost 6 bases, J lost 2 bases, and 13 bases lay in between. CDR1 GTSNPN and CDR2 SVGIG come from the germline V gene (reference sequence). The CDR3: CACPTRGNTEAFF. DNA for the CDR3: TGTGCCTGTCCTACTAGGGGAAACACTGAAGCTTTCTTT.

The genes are TRBV7-9 and TRBJ2-1; TRBD2 agrees at 9 bases. The germline V gene encodes CDR1 SEHNR and CDR2 FQNEAQ (reference sequence). After removal of 4 bases from V and 3 bases from J, the junction contained 4 bases not matched to a gene. The CDR3 is made up of 15 amino acids. The CDR3 sequence is CASSSTSGVYNEQFF. CDR3 in DNA: TGTGCCAGCAGCTCGACTAGCGGAGTCTACAATGAGCAGTTCTTC.

This clonotype was seen a few times. The V gene is TRBV6-1, the J gene TRBJ2-7, with no clear D. The germline V gene has CDR1 MNHNS and CDR2 SASEGT. Trimming shortened V by 3 bases and J by 2 bases, and 5 bases separated the two germline ends. The length of the CDR3 is 12 residues. As DNA, the CDR3 is TGTGCCAGCAGTGAGAGACCCTACGAGCAGTACTTC. This encodes CASSERPYEQYF.